This TCR beta chain came from a study of siplizumab effects on memory and regulatory T cells. Assay: immunoSEQ multiplex PCR; the TCRdb copy retains only in-frame clones and omits some. The sample gives about 52,000 clones, about 97% of which show up once; around 0.66% is in the top ten. The CDR3 is 15 residues long. The V segment lost 1 base and the J segment 8 bases; nucleotides outside the gene matches: 5. Per germline, CDR1 SEHNR and CDR2 FQNEAQ (reference sequence). The sequencing input was naive CD4+ T cells sorted from blood. The chain employs TRBV7-9 and TRBJ1-6, with 7 bases matching TRBD1. This receptor was taken from a human donor in good health. The CDR3 DNA follows: TGTGCCAGCAGCTTAGAGGGGGCTGGGGATTCACCCCTCCACTTT. This translates into CASSLEGAGDSPLHF.